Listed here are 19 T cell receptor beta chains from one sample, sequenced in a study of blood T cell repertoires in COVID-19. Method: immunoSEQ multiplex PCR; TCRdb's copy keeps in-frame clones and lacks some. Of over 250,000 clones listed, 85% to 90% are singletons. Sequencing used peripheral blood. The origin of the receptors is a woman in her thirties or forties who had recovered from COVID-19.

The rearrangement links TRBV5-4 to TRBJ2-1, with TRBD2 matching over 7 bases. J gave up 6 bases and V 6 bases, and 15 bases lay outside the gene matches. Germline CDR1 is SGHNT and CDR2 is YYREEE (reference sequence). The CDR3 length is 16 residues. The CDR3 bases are TGTGCCAGCAAACCGCCCGGGACTACTATTCTCAATGAGCAGTTCTTC. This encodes CASKPPGTTILNEQFF.

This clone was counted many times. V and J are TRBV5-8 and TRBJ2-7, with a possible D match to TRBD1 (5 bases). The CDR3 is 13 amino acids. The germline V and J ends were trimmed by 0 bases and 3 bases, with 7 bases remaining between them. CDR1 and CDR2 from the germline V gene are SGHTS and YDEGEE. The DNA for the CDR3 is TGTGCCAGCAGCTTGGAAGACAGCTACGAGCAGTACTTC. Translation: CASSLEDSYEQYF.

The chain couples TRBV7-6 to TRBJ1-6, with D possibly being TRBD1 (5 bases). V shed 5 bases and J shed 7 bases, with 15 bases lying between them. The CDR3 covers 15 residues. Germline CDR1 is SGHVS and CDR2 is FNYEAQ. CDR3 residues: CASSPAGLRNSPLHF. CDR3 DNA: TGTGCCAGCAGCCCCGCGGGACTAAGAAATTCACCCCTCCACTTT.

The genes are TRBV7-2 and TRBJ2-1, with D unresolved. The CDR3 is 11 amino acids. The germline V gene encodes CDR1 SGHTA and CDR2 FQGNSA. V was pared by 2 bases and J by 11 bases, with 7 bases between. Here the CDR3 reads CASSLREQQFF. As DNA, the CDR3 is TGTGCCAGCAGCTTACGAGAACAGCAGTTCTTC. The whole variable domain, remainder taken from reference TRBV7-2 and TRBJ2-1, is GAGVSQSPSNKVTEKGKDVELRCDPISGHTALYWYRQSLGQGLEFLIYFQGNSAPDKSGLPSDRFSAERTGGSVSTLTIQRTQQEDSAVYLCASSLREQQFFGPGTRLTVL.

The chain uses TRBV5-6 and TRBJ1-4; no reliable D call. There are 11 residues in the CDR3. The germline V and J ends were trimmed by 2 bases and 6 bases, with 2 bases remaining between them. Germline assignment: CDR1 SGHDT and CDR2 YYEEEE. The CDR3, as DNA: TGTGCCAGCAGCTTCGATGAAAAACTGTTTTTT. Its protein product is CASSFDEKLFF.

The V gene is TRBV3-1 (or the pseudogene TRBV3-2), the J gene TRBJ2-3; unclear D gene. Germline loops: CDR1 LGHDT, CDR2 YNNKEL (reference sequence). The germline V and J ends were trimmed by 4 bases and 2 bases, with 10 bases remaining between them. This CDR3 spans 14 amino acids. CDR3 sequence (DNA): TGTGCCAGCAGCCCCCTCCCACACACAGATACGCAGTATTTT. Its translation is CASSPLPHTDTQYF.

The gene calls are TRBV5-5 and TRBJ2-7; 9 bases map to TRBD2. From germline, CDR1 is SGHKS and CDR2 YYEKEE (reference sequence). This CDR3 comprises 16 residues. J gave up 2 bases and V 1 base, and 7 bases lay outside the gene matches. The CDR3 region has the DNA TGTGCCAGCAGCTTGCCAGCGGGGGGCTCCACCTACGAGCAGTACTTC. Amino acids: CASSLPAGGSTYEQYF. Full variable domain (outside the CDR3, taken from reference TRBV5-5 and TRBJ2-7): DAGVTQSPTHLIKTRGQQVTLRCSPISGHKSVSWYQQVLGQGPQFIFQYYEKEERGRGNFPDRFSARQFPNYSSELNVNALLLGDSALYLCASSLPAGGSTYEQYFGPGTRLTVT.

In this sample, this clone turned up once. The CDR3 is CASTLGPSSYNEQFF. Written as DNA, the CDR3 is TGTGCCAGTACCCTTGGGCCGAGCTCCTACAATGAGCAGTTCTTC. This chain uses TRBV19 with TRBJ2-1; no clear D gene. The germline V gene has CDR1 LNHDA and CDR2 SQIVND (reference sequence). Trimming pared 7 bases from V and 0 bases from J, leaving 13 bases between. The CDR3 covers 15 residues.

The CDR3 sequence is CASSLGQVYEQYF. Written as DNA, the CDR3 is TGTGCCAGCAGTTTGGGACAGGTCTACGAGCAGTACTTC. The J gene is TRBJ2-7, the V gene TRBV12-3 or TRBV12-4, with 8 bases identical to TRBD1. The CDR3 extends over 13 amino acids. Losses at the gene ends were 3 bases for V and 3 bases for J; bases not matched to a gene: 1.

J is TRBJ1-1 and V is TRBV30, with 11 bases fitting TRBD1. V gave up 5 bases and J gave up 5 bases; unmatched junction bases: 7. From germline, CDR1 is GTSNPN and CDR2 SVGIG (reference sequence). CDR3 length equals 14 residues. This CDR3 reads CAWGQGAPGTEAFF. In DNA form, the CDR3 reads TGTGCCTGGGGACAGGGGGCGCCGGGGACTGAAGCTTTCTTT.

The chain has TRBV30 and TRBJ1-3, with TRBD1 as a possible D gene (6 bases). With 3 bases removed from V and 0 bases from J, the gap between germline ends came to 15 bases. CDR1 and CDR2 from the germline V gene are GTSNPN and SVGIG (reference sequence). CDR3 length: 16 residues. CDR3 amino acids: CAWRLRGGYSGNTIYF. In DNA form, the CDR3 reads TGTGCCTGGAGACTCAGGGGCGGATACTCTGGAAACACCATATATTTT.

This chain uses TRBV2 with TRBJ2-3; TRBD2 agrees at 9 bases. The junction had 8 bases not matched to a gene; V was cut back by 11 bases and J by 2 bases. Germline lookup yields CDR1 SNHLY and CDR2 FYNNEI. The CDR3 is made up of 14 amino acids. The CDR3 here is CAGPSGAFTDTQYF. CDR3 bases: TGTGCCGGACCTAGCGGGGCGTTCACAGATACGCAGTATTTT.

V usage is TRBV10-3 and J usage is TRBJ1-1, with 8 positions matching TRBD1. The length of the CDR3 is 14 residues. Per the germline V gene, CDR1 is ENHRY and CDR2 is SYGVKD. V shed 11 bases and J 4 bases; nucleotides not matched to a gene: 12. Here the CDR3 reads CASTRQGQVTEAFF. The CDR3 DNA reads TGTGCCTCGACTAGACAGGGGCAGGTCACTGAAGCTTTCTTT.

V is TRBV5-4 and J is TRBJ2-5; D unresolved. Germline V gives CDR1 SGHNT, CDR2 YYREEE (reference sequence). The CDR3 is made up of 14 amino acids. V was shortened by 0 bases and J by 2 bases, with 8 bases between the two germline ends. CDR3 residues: CASSLEPGQETQYF. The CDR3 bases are TGTGCCAGCAGCTTGGAGCCAGGACAAGAGACCCAGTACTTC.

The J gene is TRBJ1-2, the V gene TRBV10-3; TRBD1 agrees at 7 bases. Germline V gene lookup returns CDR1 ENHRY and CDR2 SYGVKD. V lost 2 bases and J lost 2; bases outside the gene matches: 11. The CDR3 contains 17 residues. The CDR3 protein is CAISEPRRQGKNYGYTF. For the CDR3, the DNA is TGTGCCATCAGTGAGCCGAGGAGACAGGGAAAAAACTATGGCTACACCTTC.

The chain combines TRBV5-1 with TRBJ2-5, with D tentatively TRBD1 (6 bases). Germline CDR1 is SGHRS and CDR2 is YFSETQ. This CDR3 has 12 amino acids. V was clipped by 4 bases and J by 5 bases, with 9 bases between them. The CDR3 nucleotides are TGCGCCAGCAGCCGGGACACTGAGACCCAGTACTTC. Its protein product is CASSRDTETQYF.

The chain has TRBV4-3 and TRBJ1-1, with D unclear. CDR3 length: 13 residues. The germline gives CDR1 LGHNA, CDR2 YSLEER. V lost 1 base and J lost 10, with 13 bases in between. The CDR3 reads CASSQGHGEAAFF. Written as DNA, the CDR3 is TGCGCCAGCAGCCAAGGTCACGGGGAGGCAGCTTTCTTT.

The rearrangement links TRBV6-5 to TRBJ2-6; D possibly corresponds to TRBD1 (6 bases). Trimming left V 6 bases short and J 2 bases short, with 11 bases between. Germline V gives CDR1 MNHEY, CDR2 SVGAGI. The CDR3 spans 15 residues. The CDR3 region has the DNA TGTGCCAGCAGCCTGTGGGGGCCTGGGGCCAACGTCCTGACTTTC. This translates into CASSLWGPGANVLTF.

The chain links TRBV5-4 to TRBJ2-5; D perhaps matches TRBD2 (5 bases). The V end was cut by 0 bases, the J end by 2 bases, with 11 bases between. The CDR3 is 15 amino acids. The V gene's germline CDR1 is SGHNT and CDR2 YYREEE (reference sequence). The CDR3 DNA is TGTGCCAGCAGCTTGGAAGCGGTTAAACAAGAGACCCAGTACTTC. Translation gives CASSLEAVKQETQYF.